The 16 T cell receptor beta chains reported below all come from one sample, sequenced in a study of T-cell reconstitution after alpha-beta-depleted transplantation in children. Preparing the TCRbeta library involved the use of unique molecular identifiers. TCRdb used MiXCR to reprocess the PCR reads, holding one entry per CDR3 protein. The table shows some 400,000 distinct CDR3 sequences, with roughly 22% occurring only once. This material consisted of PBMCs from the stem cell graft donor, taken from the stem cell graft. Receptor source: a human donor who donated a stem cell graft to a child with acute myeloid leukemia.

In this sample, this clonotype turned up a few times. The chain links TRBV10-3 to TRBJ1-2; D is uncertain. V shed 3 bases and J shed 5 bases, with 7 bases lying between them. CDR3 length equals 12 residues. CDR1 is ENHRY and CDR2 is SYGVKD in the germline V gene. CDR3 in amino acids: CAISDGYYGYTF. CDR3 DNA: TGTGCCATCAGTGACGGTTATTATGGCTACACCTTC.

This clonotype has just a few counts. The chain uses TRBV5-1 and TRBJ2-1; 8 nucleotides match TRBD2. Germline assignment: CDR1 SGHRS and CDR2 YFSETQ. The V gene end was trimmed by 2 bases and the J gene end by 8 bases; junction bases not matched to a gene: 6. This CDR3 contains 14 residues. The DNA for the CDR3 is TGCGCCAGCAGCTTAGGCGGGAGGTTAGATGAGCAGTTCTTC. It specifies CASSLGGRLDEQFF.

This clonotype was observed a few times. The chain recombines TRBV11-3 with TRBJ2-1; weak D call: TRBD1 (6 bases). Germline CDR1 SGHNT, CDR2 YENEEA. The V end was cut by 2 bases, the J end by 8 bases, with 10 bases between. This CDR3 is 13 amino acids long. Here the CDR3 reads CASSLPRTDEQFF. The CDR3 nucleotides read TGTGCCAGCAGCTTACCCCGGACAGATGAGCAGTTCTTC.

The CDR3 reads CASHDRGLPYEQYF. The CDR3 region has the DNA TGTGCCAGCCACGACAGGGGTCTACCCTACGAGCAGTACTTC. The rearrangement links TRBV6-1 to TRBJ2-7; 8 nucleotides line up with TRBD1. CDR3 length equals 14 residues. Losses at the gene ends were 8 bases for V and 2 bases for J; bases not matched to a gene: 8. From germline, CDR1 is MNHNS and CDR2 SASEGT.

This clonotype has ten or more counts. V usage is TRBV6-5 and J usage is TRBJ2-1; TRBD1 aligns across 10 bases. V shed 6 bases and J 6 bases; nucleotides not matched to a gene: 5. Germline CDR1 is MNHEY and CDR2 is SVGAGI. CDR3 length equals 14 residues. The CDR3 region has the DNA TGTGCCAGCAGCCGTAGACAGGGGGCCAATGAGCAGTTCTTC. Its translation is CASSRRQGANEQFF.

The rearrangement links TRBV24-1 to TRBJ2-5; 7 positions agree with TRBD1. CDR3 length: 13 residues. The germline gives CDR1 KGHDR, CDR2 SFDVKD. The V segment lost 5 bases and the J segment 5 bases; nucleotides outside the gene matches: 4. The CDR3 is CATSAGGGETQYF. The CDR3 DNA reads as TGTGCCACCAGTGCAGGGGGTGGGGAGACCCAGTACTTC.

Worth noting for this clonotype: Relative to the germline gene, one junction end is altered; a read error may explain this. CDR3 loop: CTSRGGGSYNEQFF. The CDR3 DNA reads TGCACCAGCAGAGGGGGGGGCTCCTACAATGAGCAGTTCTTC. The gene calls are TRBV5-1 and TRBJ2-1; tentative D call: TRBD2 (7 bases). This CDR3 comprises 14 residues. Per germline, CDR1 SGHRS and CDR2 YFSETQ.

The CDR3 DNA reads as TGTGCCAGCAGTGATAGCGGGAGGTTCCTCGGGGAGCTGTTTTTT. This sequence encodes CASSDSGRFLGELFF. J is TRBJ2-2 and V is TRBV2, with 10 bases identical to TRBD2. The length of the CDR3 is 15 residues. V gave up 3 bases and J gave up 7 bases; unmatched junction bases: 5. The germline V gene encodes CDR1 SNHLY and CDR2 FYNNEI.

This clonotype was counted at least ten times. The rearrangement joins TRBV29-1 to TRBJ2-1; the D is unclear. The CDR3 sequence is 13 residues long. The germline V gene encodes CDR1 SQVTM and CDR2 ANQGSEA. Trimming pared 8 bases from V and 7 bases from J, leaving 18 bases between. The CDR3 reads CSSRMGSLNEQFF. Here the CDR3 DNA reads TGCAGCTCAAGGATGGGTAGTCTGAATGAGCAGTTCTTC.

J is TRBJ2-7 and V is TRBV12-3 or TRBV12-4, with 10 bases that match TRBD2. The CDR3 contains 16 residues. V was pared by 5 bases and J by 5 bases, with 12 bases of the junction left unmatched. The CDR3 DNA follows: TGTGCCAGCAGTAACCGACGGCAGCGGGAGGGCAACGAGCAGTACTTC. It translates to CASSNRRQREGNEQYF.

This clonotype came up many times. The CDR3 sequence: CASSHVRGEIYEQYF. Written as DNA, the CDR3 is TGTGCCAGCAGCCACGTGAGGGGGGAAATATACGAGCAGTACTTC. This chain links TRBV7-9 with TRBJ2-7, with D perhaps TRBD1 or TRBD2 (6 bases each). The CDR3 has 15 amino acids. Germline lookup yields CDR1 SEHNR and CDR2 FQNEAQ (reference sequence). Trimming removed 5 bases from V and 4 bases from J, with 18 bases in between.

This chain joins TRBV7-2 and TRBJ2-3; 13 bases map to TRBD2. The J segment lost 6 bases and the V segment lost 5 bases, leaving 8 bases of the junction unmatched. There are 16 residues in the CDR3. CDR1 is SGHTA and CDR2 is FQGNSA in the germline V gene. CDR3 coding DNA: TGTGCCAGCAGCCGAGGACTAGCGGGAGCGGCGGATACGCAGTATTTT. Its protein product is CASSRGLAGAADTQYF. The variable domain in full, with the rest retrieved from reference TRBV7-2 and TRBJ2-3, is GAGVSQSPSNKVTEKGKDVELRCDPISGHTALYWYRQSLGQGLEFLIYFQGNSAPDKSGLPSDRFSAERTGGSVSTLTIQRTQQEDSAVYLCASSRGLAGAADTQYFGPGTRLTVL.

This chain joins TRBV12-3 or TRBV12-4 and TRBJ2-7, with D unresolved. Trimming shortened V by 6 bases and J by 2 bases, and 23 bases separated the two germline ends. The CDR3 is 17 amino acids. The CDR3 DNA reads as TGTGCCAGCAGCTCCGGTTTTGTAGGACGGCAAACCTACGAGCAGTACTTC. Translation: CASSSGFVGRQTYEQYF.

This clonotype has at least ten counts. The chain recombines TRBV5-1 with TRBJ1-1; D possibly corresponds to TRBD1 (5 bases). Germline V CDR1 and CDR2: SGHRS, YFSETQ. Deletions cut 0 bases from V and 4 bases from J, with 13 bases between. The CDR3 runs to 15 residues. The CDR3 bases are TGCGCCAGCAGCTTGGACGGCAGGGTGGTCACTGAAGCTTTCTTT. This gives the protein CASSLDGRVVTEAFF.

The chain carries TRBV28 and TRBJ2-3, with TRBD2 matching over 8 bases. The CDR3 consists of 16 residues. Germline loops: CDR1 MDHEN, CDR2 SYDVKM. After removal of 4 bases from V and 1 base from J, the junction contained 7 bases not matched to a gene. The CDR3 protein is CASSSTFGGGTDTQYF. CDR3 DNA sequence: TGTGCCAGCAGTTCCACGTTCGGGGGGGGCACAGATACGCAGTATTTT.

The V call is TRBV2, the J call TRBJ2-7; TRBD1 aligns across 9 bases. Germline V gene sequence: CDR1 SNHLY, CDR2 FYNNEI. The CDR3 length is 15 residues. V shed 0 bases and J 9 bases; nucleotides not matched to a gene: 9. The CDR3 protein is CASSEARGTGSLQYF. CDR3 in DNA: TGTGCCAGCAGTGAAGCGCGAGGGACAGGGTCGTTGCAGTACTTC. Looking up the rest from reference TRBV2 and TRBJ2-7 gives the full variable domain: EPEVTQTPSHQVTQMGQEVILRCVPISNHLYFYWYRQILGQKVEFLVSFYNNEISEKSEIFDDQFSVERPDGSNFTLKIRSTKLEDSAMYFCASSEARGTGSLQYFGPGTRLTVT.